This T cell receptor (beta chain) was found in a study of CD8 T cells in Susac syndrome. This CDR3 contains 15 residues. CDR1 SQVTM and CDR2 ANQGSEA come from the germline V gene. V was cut by 2 bases and J by 3 bases, with 17 bases left in between. Random hexamers were used to reverse transcribe the RNA input (roughly 0.5 to 1 ug). TCRdb passed the immunoSEQ multiplex PCR reads through MiXCR, listing each CDR3 protein once. Among fewer than 150,000 distinct CDR3 sequences listed, just under 95% were seen once. Sequencing was performed on CD8+ T cells from PBMCs. V and J are TRBV29-1 and TRBJ2-7, with D possibly matching TRBD2 (6 bases). The sequence derives from a human donor with Susac syndrome. The CDR3 loop reads CSVETIAEGFYEQYF. The CDR3 nucleotides are TGCAGCGTTGAAACTATAGCGGAGGGATTCTACGAGCAGTACTTC.